These T cell receptor beta chains were read from a single sample in a study of blood T cell repertoires in COVID-19. Profiling relied on immunoSEQ multiplex PCR, and the TCRdb table lists in-frame clones only, not all of them. The sample has approximately 110,000 clones, around four fifths seen once. The sample was peripheral blood. The receptors shown here come from a man older than 75 with COVID-19, enrolled during active disease. Each CDR3 is given with its conserved first and last residue. The D gene is left open where the match is weak. The size of a clone is reported for some rows only, either as once, few or many, or as a class for expanded clones.

v_call,j_call,d_call,clone_size,cdr3_aa,cdr3_nt
TRBV28,TRBJ1-4,TRBD1,NA,CASSFPTGGEKLFF,TGTGCCAGCAGTTTCCCGACAGGGGGGGAAAAACTGTTTTTT
TRBV30,TRBJ2-3,NA,NA,CAWSVLSGTSTDTQYF,TGTGCCTGGAGTGTACTCTCCGGGACTAGCACAGATACGCAGTATTTT
TRBV5-1,TRBJ2-2,TRBD2,NA,CASSQRGGEAGELFF,TGCGCCAGCAGCCAGAGGGGAGGGGAGGCCGGGGAGCTGTTTTTT
TRBV19,TRBJ2-2,NA,NA,CASSSPGDTGELFF,TGTGCCAGTAGTTCTCCCGGGGACACCGGGGAGCTGTTTTTT
TRBV24-1,TRBJ1-1,NA,NA,CATSDTAGSEAFF,TGTGCCACCAGTGACACAGCGGGGTCTGAAGCTTTCTTT
TRBV4-2,TRBJ2-7,TRBD2,NA,CASSQDHPGTSKLFEQYF,TGTGCCAGCAGCCAAGATCATCCTGGGACTAGCAAGTTGTTCGAGCAGTACTTC
TRBV7-3,TRBJ2-1,TRBD1,NA,CASSFDRGYNEQFF,TGTGCCAGCAGTTTCGACAGGGGCTACAATGAGCAGTTCTTC
TRBV28,TRBJ1-3,NA,NA,CASSSSGGSSGNTIYF,NA
TRBV6-2/TRBV6-3,TRBJ1-5,NA,many,CASSYPGWGNQPQHF,TGTGCCAGCAGTTACCCGGGATGGGGCAATCAGCCCCAGCATTTT
TRBV7-8,TRBJ2-7,TRBD2,NA,CASSLISGISYEQYF,TGTGCCAGCAGCTTAATCAGCGGGATTTCCTACGAGCAGTACTTC
TRBV6-4,TRBJ2-7,TRBD1,NA,CASSDGTGREQYF,TGTGCCAGCAGTGACGGGACAGGTCGCGAGCAGTACTTC
TRBV6-2/TRBV6-3,TRBJ2-5,NA,NA,CASSLLSETQYF,TGTGCCAGCAGTTTACTATCGGAGACCCAGTACTTC
TRBV2,TRBJ2-7,TRBD2,NA,CASSWTSGTYEQYF,TGTGCCAGCAGTTGGACTAGCGGAACCTACGAGCAGTACTTC
TRBV6-2/TRBV6-3,TRBJ2-7,TRBD2,few,CASTPTAWVSGDSSYEQYF,TGTGCCAGCACCCCGACAGCTTGGGTTAGCGGGGATAGCTCCTACGAGCAGTACTTC
TRBV5-6,TRBJ2-1,NA,NA,CASSLTEYNEQFF,TGTGCCAGCAGCTTGACAGAGTACAATGAGCAGTTCTTC
TRBV19,TRBJ1-1,NA,NA,CASRVQLNTEAFF,TGTGCCAGTAGGGTACAGCTGAACACTGAAGCTTTCTTT
TRBV21-1,TRBJ1-3,NA,NA,CASSLREGGIGGNTIYF,TGTGCCAGCAGCCTAAGGGAGGGGGGGATCGGTGGAAACACCATATATTTT
TRBV18,TRBJ2-7,TRBD1,NA,CASSPGQPPTYEQYF,TGTGCCAGCTCACCGGGACAGCCTCCAACTTACGAGCAGTACTTC
TRBV9,TRBJ1-5,TRBD1,NA,CASSPTGGSNQPQHF,TGTGCCAGCAGCCCGACAGGGGGGAGCAATCAGCCCCAGCATTTT
TRBV4-1,TRBJ2-3,TRBD2,few,CASSTLGSAGVPTDTQYF,TGCGCCAGCAGCACCCTGGGGTCAGCGGGAGTACCCACAGATACGCAGTATTTT
TRBV15,TRBJ1-5,NA,NA,CATSIDHTSNQPQHF,TGTGCCACCAGTATCGATCACACTAGCAATCAGCCCCAGCATTTT
TRBV7-9,TRBJ1-1,NA,NA,CASSSGGRGTEAFF,TGTGCCAGCAGCTCCGGGGGGAGAGGGACTGAAGCTTTCTTT
TRBV28,TRBJ1-6,TRBD1,NA,CASSYLTGDASPLHF,TGTGCCAGCAGTTATTTAACAGGGGATGCTTCACCCCTCCACTTT
TRBV10-1,TRBJ2-7,TRBD2,NA,CASTARLAGDEQYF,TGCGCCAGCACGGCGAGACTAGCGGGAGACGAGCAGTACTTC